This is a list of T cell receptor beta chains from one sample in a study of cytomegalovirus exposure and HLA in healthy donors. Method: immunoSEQ multiplex PCR; TCRdb's copy keeps in-frame clones and lacks some. Among over 130,000 clones listed, under 75% were seen once. The sample taken for sequencing was PBMCs. These receptors were obtained from a woman aged 55-69 years in good health and CMV-seropositive. The CDR3 runs from the conserved cysteine through the conserved F or W. D genes are given only for firm matches. The size of a clone is reported for some rows only, either as once, few or many, or as a class for expanded clones.

v_gene,abundance,d_gene,j_gene,CDR3nt,CDR3aa
TRBV5-1,-,-,TRBJ1-5,TGCGCCAGCAGCCCCGGGATTCTTTATAGCAATCAGCCCCAGCATTTT,CASSPGILYSNQPQHF
TRBV19,-,TRBD2,TRBJ2-5,TGTGCCAGTAGTATGGGGAGGGACCAAGAGACCCAGTACTTC,CASSMGRDQETQYF
TRBV28,-,-,TRBJ1-4,TGTGCCAGCAGTTTACGCGGCGCAACTAATGAAAAACTGTTTTTT,CASSLRGATNEKLFF
TRBV6-5,few,-,TRBJ2-3,TGTGCCAGCAGTTCCCAAGGACAAACAGATACGCAGTATTTT,CASSSQGQTDTQYF
TRBV4-3,once,-,TRBJ2-2,TGCGCCAGCAGGAGGAGGGGAAACACCGGGGAGCTGTTTTTT,CASRRRGNTGELFF
TRBV11-2,few,TRBD1,TRBJ1-2,TGTGCCAGCAGCGCGTTGGGACAGGGGGCACATGGCTACACCTTC,CASSALGQGAHGYTF
TRBV7-9,few,TRBD1,TRBJ1-4,TGTGCCAGCAGCTCAGGGGGCGATGAAAAACTGTTTTTT,CASSSGGDEKLFF
TRBV5-6,few,TRBD2,TRBJ2-5,TGTGCCAGCAGCTTGACTAGCGGGGGACAAGAGACCCAGTACTTC,CASSLTSGGQETQYF
TRBV27,-,-,TRBJ2-5,TGTGCCAGCAGTGTCAACAGCGGTGAGACCCAGTACTTC,CASSVNSGETQYF
TRBV5-1,few,TRBD2,TRBJ2-1,TGCGCCAGCAGGTCCGGCGCGGGAGGGTCAAACAATGAGCAGTTCTTC,CASRSGAGGSNNEQFF
TRBV5-1,-,TRBD2,TRBJ2-7,TGCGCCAGCAGCTCGACTAGCGTCGGCGAGCAGTACTTC,CASSSTSVGEQYF